Presented here are 32 T cell receptor beta chains from one specimen sequenced in a study of blood T cell repertoires in COVID-19. TCRdb keeps only in-frame clones here, not all; method: immunoSEQ multiplex PCR. The data hold 250,000 to 350,000 clones, with roughly nine tenths observed a single time. Sequencing input: peripheral blood. These receptors originate from a man between 18 and 29 years old with active or convalescent COVID-19.

The V call is TRBV28, the J call TRBJ2-7; 8 bases map to TRBD1. Germline trimming cut 6 bases from V and 5 bases from J; bases unmatched to any gene: 12. The CDR3 sequence is 15 residues long. Germline V gene lookup returns CDR1 MDHEN and CDR2 SYDVKM. Written as DNA, the CDR3 is TGTGCCAGCAGCCCCGGACAGGGACCCCTCGACGAGCAGTACTTC. This sequence encodes CASSPGQGPLDEQYF.

The chain recombines TRBV10-2 with TRBJ2-1; a weak D match, TRBD2 (6 bases). The germline gives CDR1 WSHSY, CDR2 SAAADI. V gave up 10 bases and J gave up 5 bases, with 12 bases separating them. This CDR3 contains 12 residues. For the CDR3, the DNA is TGCGCCACCGCGACTAGAAACAATGAGCAGTTCTTC. Residues: CATATRNNEQFF.

The chain has TRBV15 and TRBJ2-3; tentative D call: TRBD2 (6 bases). CDR1 is LNHNV, CDR2 YYDKDF, per germline (reference sequence). Trimming shortened V by 2 bases and J by 1 base, and 16 bases separated the two germline ends. The CDR3 runs 17 residues. CDR3 sequence: CATSRQLRGVGTDTQYF. In DNA form, the CDR3 reads TGTGCCACCAGCAGACAACTGCGGGGTGTGGGCACAGATACGCAGTATTTT.

The rearrangement uses TRBV27 and TRBJ1-1; D is uncertain. V was shortened by 5 bases and J by 1 base, with 17 bases between the two germline ends. CDR1 MNHEY and CDR2 SMNVEV come from the germline V gene (reference sequence). There are 16 residues in the CDR3. CDR3 protein: CASSPWQPRGNTEAFF. CDR3 coding DNA: TGTGCCAGCAGTCCCTGGCAACCCCGAGGGAACACTGAAGCTTTCTTT.

The chain employs TRBV2 and TRBJ1-2, with 10 positions matching TRBD1. Germline lookup yields CDR1 SNHLY and CDR2 FYNNEI. V trimming: 6 bases; J trimming: 7 bases; junction bases outside the gene matches: 2. There are 12 residues in the CDR3. CDR3 nucleotides: TGTGCCAGCAGGGGGACAGGGGCTGGCTACACCTTC. Its translation is CASRGTGAGYTF.

V and J are TRBV4-1 and TRBJ1-2; TRBD1 might be the D (6 bases). V gave up 1 base and J gave up 3 bases, with 12 bases separating them. The CDR3 totals 15 residues. The germline CDR1 and CDR2 sequences are MGHRA and YSYEKL. The CDR3 protein is CASSQARGLDYGYTF. In nucleotides, the CDR3 is TGCGCCAGCAGCCAAGCGAGGGGGTTAGACTATGGCTACACCTTC.

This rearrangement joins TRBV3-1 (or the pseudogene TRBV3-2) to TRBJ2-3, with TRBD2 matching over 12 bases. The CDR3 has 16 residues. J was trimmed by 6 bases and V by 4 bases; bases with no gene match: 8. Germline loops: CDR1 LGHDT, CDR2 YNNKEL (reference sequence). The CDR3 region has the DNA TGTGCCAGCAGCCTTGGACTAGCGGGACTCGGGGATACGCAGTATTTT. Encoded protein: CASSLGLAGLGDTQYF.

The rearrangement links TRBV11-2 to TRBJ1-3, with 8 bases matching TRBD1. Losses at the gene ends were 5 bases for V and 6 bases for J; bases not matched to a gene: 6. Germline V gene data show CDR1 as SGHAT and CDR2 as FQNNGV. The CDR3 has 14 amino acids. CDR3 amino acids: CASSLRTGKNTIYF. The CDR3 nucleotides are TGTGCCAGCAGCCTCCGGACAGGGAAAAACACCATATATTTT.

V and J are TRBV15 and TRBJ2-7; D uncertain. Between the trimmed V and J ends, which lost 8 bases and 5 bases, there was a span of 19 bases. Germline CDR1 reads LNHNV; CDR2 reads YYDKDF (reference sequence). This CDR3 has 14 residues. The DNA of the CDR3 is TGTGCCACCGCGACCCGTTGGAGTCCTCACGAGCAGTACTTC. This translates into CATATRWSPHEQYF. The full variable domain, with the rest looked up from reference TRBV15 and TRBJ2-7, is DAMVIQNPRYQVTQFGKPVTLSCSQTLNHNVMYWYQQKSSQAPKLLFHYYDKDFNNEADTPDNFQSRRPNTSFCFLDIRSPGLGDTAMYLCATATRWSPHEQYFGPGTRLTVT.

The chain recombines TRBV10-2 with TRBJ2-3; the match to TRBD2 covers 8 bases. Trimming removed 10 bases from V and 0 bases from J; junction bases left unmatched: 9. This CDR3 contains 15 residues. Germline lookup yields CDR1 WSHSY and CDR2 SAAADI. CDR3 in amino acids: CATCPTSASTDTQYF. CDR3 nucleotides: TGCGCCACATGCCCGACTAGCGCCAGCACAGATACGCAGTATTTT.

This clone was recorded once. The chain couples TRBV3-1 (or the pseudogene TRBV3-2) to TRBJ2-1; possible D gene TRBD2, 5 bases. V was trimmed by 4 bases and J by 9 bases, leaving 13 bases between them. Germline V gives CDR1 LGHDT, CDR2 YNNKEL (reference sequence). The CDR3 spans 13 residues. The CDR3, as DNA: TGTGCCAGCAGCCGACGGGAATCGGGTGAGCAGTTCTTC. Residues: CASSRRESGEQFF.

This chain joins TRBV4-3 and TRBJ2-3; D is undetermined. Germline values: CDR1 LGHNA, CDR2 YSLEER. CDR3 length: 15 residues. Deletions cut 0 bases from V and 1 base from J, with 8 bases between. DNA for the CDR3: TGCGCCAGCAGCCAAGAGAGGCCAGGCACAGATACGCAGTATTTT. Amino acid sequence: CASSQERPGTDTQYF.

The chain is built from TRBV3-1 (or the pseudogene TRBV3-2) and TRBJ2-5, with TRBD2 matching 9 bases. CDR1 is LGHDT and CDR2 is YNNKEL in the germline V gene (reference sequence). V was pared by 5 bases and J by 1 base, with 11 bases of the junction left unmatched. The CDR3 extends over 17 amino acids. The chain's CDR3 is CASSKPTLTSGQETQYF. CDR3 DNA: TGTGCCAGCAGCAAACCGACCCTGACTAGCGGCCAAGAGACCCAGTACTTC.

J is TRBJ1-5 and V is TRBV19, with D unclear. CDR1 and CDR2 (germline): LNHDA, SQIVND (reference sequence). The CDR3 runs to 16 residues. V was trimmed by 5 bases and J by 3 bases, leaving 17 bases between them. CDR3 sequence (DNA): TGTGCCAGTAGTGCGCAAAAAATAGAGTACAATCAGCCCCAGCATTTT. It is translated as CASSAQKIEYNQPQHF.

The J gene is TRBJ2-2, the V gene TRBV7-9; TRBD1 might be the D (6 bases). Per the germline V gene, CDR1 is SEHNR and CDR2 is FQNEAQ (reference sequence). Trimming removed 5 bases from V and 7 bases from J, with 11 bases in between. The CDR3 is 13 residues long. CDR3 bases: TGTGCCAGCAGCCTGGGGGCTCGCGGGGAGCTGTTTTTT. This encodes CASSLGARGELFF.

This clone appeared many times. The chain combines TRBV6-2 or TRBV6-3 with TRBJ2-7; D may be TRBD2 (5 bases). The V gene lost 5 bases and the J gene lost 3 bases, with 8 bases spanning the gap. This CDR3 has 12 residues. Germline-derived CDR1 and CDR2 are MNHEY and SVGEGT. CDR3 coding DNA: TGTGCCAGCAGTCAGGCGGGCTACGAGCAGTACTTC. This sequence encodes CASSQAGYEQYF.

This chain links TRBV9 with TRBJ2-7, with a possible D match to TRBD1 (5 bases). The CDR3 contains 14 residues. V was cut by 1 base and J by 6 bases, with 14 bases left in between. CDR1 is SGDLS, CDR2 YYNGEE, per germline. CDR3 in amino acids: CASSVLAGYSEQYF. In DNA, the CDR3 is TGTGCCAGCAGCGTATTAGCAGGGTATAGCGAGCAGTACTTC.

The chain employs TRBV4-3 and TRBJ1-4; possible D gene TRBD1, 5 bases. Trimming left V 0 bases short and J 8 bases short, with 13 bases between. The CDR3 totals 15 residues. From germline, CDR1 is LGHNA and CDR2 YSLEER. The CDR3 spells CASSQETGGWEKLFF. CDR3 nucleotides: TGCGCCAGCAGCCAAGAAACGGGGGGATGGGAAAAACTGTTTTTT.

CDR3 coding DNA: TGTGCCAGCAGCTTATCCGTGAGACAGGTATACTACGAGCAGTACTTC. This encodes CASSLSVRQVYYEQYF. The gene calls are TRBV5-6 and TRBJ2-7; tentative D call: TRBD1 (6 bases). Germline V gives CDR1 SGHDT, CDR2 YYEEEE. Deletions cut 2 bases from V and 3 bases from J, with 18 bases between. The CDR3 contains 16 residues.

This clone is a singleton in its sample. The chain couples TRBV24-1 to TRBJ2-3; D is possibly TRBD2 (6 bases). Germline V gene sequence: CDR1 KGHDR, CDR2 SFDVKD. The CDR3 is made up of 15 amino acids. The V gene lost 9 bases and the J gene lost 1 base, with 16 bases spanning the gap. The CDR3 is CATAGSGSGTDTQYF. DNA of the CDR3: TGTGCCACCGCGGGAAGCGGTTCTGGCACAGATACGCAGTATTTT.

This clone was picked up a small number of times. The chain has TRBV7-3 and TRBJ2-1, with 14 bases lining up with TRBD2. Germline trimming cut 3 bases from V and 9 bases from J; bases unmatched to any gene: 7. CDR1 is SGHTA and CDR2 is FQGTGA in the germline V gene. CDR3 length: 16 residues. This CDR3 is CASSFFPGLAGAEQFF. Written as DNA, the CDR3 is TGTGCCAGCAGCTTTTTCCCGGGACTAGCGGGAGCTGAGCAGTTCTTC.

CDR3 DNA sequence: TGTGCCAGCTCCAGCCTGGATACAGGTGGTGAGCAGTTCTTC. It is translated as CASSSLDTGGEQFF. The chain has TRBV18 and TRBJ2-1; possibly TRBD1 for D (5 bases). V dropped 6 bases and J dropped 9 bases, with 18 bases sitting between them. CDR1 KGHSH and CDR2 LQKENI come from the germline V gene. The CDR3 runs to 14 residues.

The rearrangement joins TRBV6-2 or TRBV6-3 to TRBJ2-7; D uncertain. CDR1 and CDR2 (germline): MNHEY, SVGEGT. The CDR3 consists of 14 residues. The V end was cut by 5 bases, the J end by 1 base, with 12 bases between. CDR3 in amino acids: CASSPSLLSYEQYF. For the CDR3, the DNA is TGTGCCAGCAGTCCCTCCCTCTTGTCCTACGAGCAGTACTTC.

The J gene is TRBJ1-5, the V gene TRBV15, with D unclear. Germline V gene lookup returns CDR1 LNHNV and CDR2 YYDKDF (reference sequence). This CDR3 is built from 19 residues. Trimming cost V 1 base and J 0 bases, with 19 bases left between them. The CDR3 DNA is TGTGCCACCAGCAGAGGACCGACCCGCAGGCCATATAGCAATCAGCCCCAGCATTTT. Amino acids: CATSRGPTRRPYSNQPQHF. The full variable domain, completed using reference TRBV15 and TRBJ1-5, is DAMVIQNPRYQVTQFGKPVTLSCSQTLNHNVMYWYQQKSSQAPKLLFHYYDKDFNNEADTPDNFQSRRPNTSFCFLDIRSPGLGDTAMYLCATSRGPTRRPYSNQPQHFGDGTRLSIL.

The chain combines TRBV13 with TRBJ1-1, with TRBD1 identical over 7 bases. J gave up 14 bases and V 5 bases, and 17 bases lay outside the gene matches. This CDR3 spans 14 amino acids. From germline, CDR1 is PRHDT and CDR2 FYEKMQ (reference sequence). CDR3 DNA sequence: TGTGCCAGCAGCCCATCCGCCCCGAGACAGGGTGTGTTCTTT. Translated: CASSPSAPRQGVFF.

This sequence joins TRBV28 and TRBJ2-5; 8 bases line up with TRBD1. Germline-derived CDR1 and CDR2 are MDHEN and SYDVKM. The CDR3 totals 14 residues. J lost 4 bases, V lost 8 bases, and 9 bases had no gene match. The CDR3 region has the DNA TGTGCCAGCTACAAGAGGACAGGGACAGAGACCCAGTACTTC. Protein sequence: CASYKRTGTETQYF.

The CDR3 nucleotides read TGTGCCAGCACCCACGGACAGGGGGTTGGAGGCTACACCTTC. Protein sequence: CASTHGQGVGGYTF. The rearrangement joins TRBV6-5 to TRBJ1-2; 10 nucleotides line up with TRBD1. The CDR3 runs to 14 residues. V lost 7 bases, J lost 8 bases, and 10 bases stayed unmatched. Per germline, CDR1 MNHEY and CDR2 SVGAGI.

This clone appeared once. This chain connects TRBV12-3 or TRBV12-4 to TRBJ1-5; maybe TRBD1 (5 bases). The CDR3 length is 13 residues. V was shortened by 6 bases and J by 5 bases, with 11 bases between the two germline ends. DNA of the CDR3: TGTGCCAGCAGCAACAGGAGACATCAGCCCCAGCATTTT. It encodes CASSNRRHQPQHF.

This clone has a single count. The chain uses TRBV19 and TRBJ1-4, with 9 bases lining up with TRBD1. Losses at the gene ends were 1 base for V and 7 bases for J; bases not matched to a gene: 7. Per germline, CDR1 LNHDA and CDR2 SQIVND (reference sequence). The CDR3 runs to 16 residues. CDR3 nucleotides: TGTGCCAGTAGTATAGGACGGACAGGGGCAGGTGAAAAACTGTTTTTT. Translating it yields CASSIGRTGAGEKLFF.

As DNA, the CDR3 is TGTGCCAGCAGCTTAAGCGTGGATCTAGGACACAAGAACAATGAGCAGTTCTTC. Protein sequence: CASSLSVDLGHKNNEQFF. V and J are TRBV7-8 and TRBJ2-1; perhaps TRBD1 as D (5 bases). The CDR3 sequence is 18 residues long. Germline loops: CDR1 SGHVS, CDR2 FQNEAQ. V was trimmed by 2 bases and J by 5 bases, leaving 22 bases between them.

The chain couples TRBV21-1 to TRBJ2-2; the table's D gene call, TRBD2, was not cross checked with the DNA. TRBV21-1 is an annotated pseudogene. The CDR3 extends over 15 amino acids. The CDR3 loop reads CASSKVTERPGELFF. CDR3 in DNA: TGTGCCAGCAGCAAAGTAACGGAGAGACCCGGGGAGCTGTTTTTT.

The V gene is TRBV6-6, the J gene TRBJ2-1, with TRBD2 matching 10 bases. The CDR3 runs 14 residues. V dropped 6 bases and J dropped 6; count of bases not matched to a gene: 5. Per the germline V gene, CDR1 is MNHNY and CDR2 is SVGAGI (reference sequence). The CDR3 region has the DNA TGTGCCAGCAGACCTAGCGGGAGTCTCAATGAGCAGTTCTTC. This translates into CASRPSGSLNEQFF.